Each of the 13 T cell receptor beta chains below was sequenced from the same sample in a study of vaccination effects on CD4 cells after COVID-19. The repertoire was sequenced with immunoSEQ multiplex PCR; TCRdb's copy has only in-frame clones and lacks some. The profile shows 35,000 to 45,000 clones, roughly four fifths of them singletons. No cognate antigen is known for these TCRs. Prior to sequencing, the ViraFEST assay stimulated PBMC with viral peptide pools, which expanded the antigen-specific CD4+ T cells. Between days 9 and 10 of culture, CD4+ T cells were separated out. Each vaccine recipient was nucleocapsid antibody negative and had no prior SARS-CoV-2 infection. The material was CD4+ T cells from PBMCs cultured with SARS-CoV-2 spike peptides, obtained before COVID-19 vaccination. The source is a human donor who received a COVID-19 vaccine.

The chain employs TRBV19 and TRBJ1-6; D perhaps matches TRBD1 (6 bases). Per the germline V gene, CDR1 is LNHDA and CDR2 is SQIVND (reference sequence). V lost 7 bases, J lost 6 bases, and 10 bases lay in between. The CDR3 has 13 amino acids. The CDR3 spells CASTDRRNSPLHF. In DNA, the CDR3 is TGTGCCAGTACTGACAGGCGTAATTCACCCCTCCACTTT.

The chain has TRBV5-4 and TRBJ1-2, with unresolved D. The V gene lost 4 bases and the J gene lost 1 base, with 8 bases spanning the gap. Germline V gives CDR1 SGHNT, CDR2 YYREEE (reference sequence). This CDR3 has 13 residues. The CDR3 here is CASSPGLNYGYTF. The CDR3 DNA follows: TGTGCCAGCAGCCCGGGCCTTAACTATGGCTACACCTTC.

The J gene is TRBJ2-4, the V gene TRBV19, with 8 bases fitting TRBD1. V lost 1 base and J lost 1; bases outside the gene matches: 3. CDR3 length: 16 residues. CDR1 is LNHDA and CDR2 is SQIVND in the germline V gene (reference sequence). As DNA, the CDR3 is TGTGCCAGTAGTATAGGGCCAGGGGGCGCCAAAAACATTCAGTACTTC. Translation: CASSIGPGGAKNIQYF.

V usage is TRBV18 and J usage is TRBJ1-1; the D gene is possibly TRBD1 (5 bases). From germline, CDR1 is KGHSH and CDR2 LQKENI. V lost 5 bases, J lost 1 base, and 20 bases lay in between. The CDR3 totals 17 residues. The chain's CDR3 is CASSKTGPGLQNTEAFF. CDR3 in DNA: TGTGCCAGCTCAAAAACCGGACCGGGACTCCAGAACACTGAAGCTTTCTTT.

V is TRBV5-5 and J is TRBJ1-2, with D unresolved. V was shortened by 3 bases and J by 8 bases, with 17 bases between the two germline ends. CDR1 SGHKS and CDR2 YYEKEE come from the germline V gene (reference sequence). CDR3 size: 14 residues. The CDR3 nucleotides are TGTGCCAGCAGCTCCACTGACACCTACGGGGGCTACACCTTC. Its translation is CASSSTDTYGGYTF.

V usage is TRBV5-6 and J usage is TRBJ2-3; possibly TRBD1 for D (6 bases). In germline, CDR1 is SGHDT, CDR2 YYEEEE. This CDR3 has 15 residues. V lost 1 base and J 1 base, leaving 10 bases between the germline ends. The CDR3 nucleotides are TGTGCCAGCAGCTTGTGGGGGCAGGGCACAGATACGCAGTATTTT. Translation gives CASSLWGQGTDTQYF.

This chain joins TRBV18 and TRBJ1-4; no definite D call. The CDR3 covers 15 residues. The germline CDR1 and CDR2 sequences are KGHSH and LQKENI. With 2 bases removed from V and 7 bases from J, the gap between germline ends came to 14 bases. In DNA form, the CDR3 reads TGTGCCAGCTCACCAACACCCGAACGAGGTGAAAAACTGTTTTTT. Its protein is CASSPTPERGEKLFF.

The CDR3 DNA is TGCGCCAGCAGCTTACAACAGGGCACTGAAGCTTTCTTT. Translated: CASSLQQGTEAFF. The chain has TRBV5-1 and TRBJ1-1; tentatively, D is TRBD1 (6 bases). V shed 2 bases and J shed 4 bases, with 9 bases lying between them. This CDR3 comprises 13 residues. The germline V gene has CDR1 SGHRS and CDR2 YFSETQ.

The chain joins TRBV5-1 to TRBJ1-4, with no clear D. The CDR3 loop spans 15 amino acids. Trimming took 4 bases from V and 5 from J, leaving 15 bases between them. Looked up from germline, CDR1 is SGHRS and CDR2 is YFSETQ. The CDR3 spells CASSARGGPNEKLFF. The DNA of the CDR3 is TGCGCCAGCAGCGCACGGGGAGGACCGAATGAAAAACTGTTTTTT. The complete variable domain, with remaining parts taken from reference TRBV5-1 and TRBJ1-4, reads KAGVTQTPRYLIKTRGQQVTLSCSPISGHRSVSWYQQTPGQGLQFLFEYFSETQRNKGNFPGRFSGRQFSNSRSEMNVSTLELGDSALYLCASSARGGPNEKLFFGSGTQLSVL.

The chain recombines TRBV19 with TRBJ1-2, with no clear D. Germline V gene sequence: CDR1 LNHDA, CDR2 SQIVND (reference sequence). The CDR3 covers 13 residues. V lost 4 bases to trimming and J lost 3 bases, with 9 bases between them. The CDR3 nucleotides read TGTGCCAGTAGTAAGGGTTTAGACTATGGCTACACCTTC. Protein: CASSKGLDYGYTF.

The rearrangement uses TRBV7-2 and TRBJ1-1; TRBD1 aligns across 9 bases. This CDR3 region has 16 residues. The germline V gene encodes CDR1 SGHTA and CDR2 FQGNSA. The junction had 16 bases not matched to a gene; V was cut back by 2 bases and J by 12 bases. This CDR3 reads CASSLSPATGGAQSFF. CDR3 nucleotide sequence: TGTGCCAGCAGCTTAAGCCCCGCTACAGGGGGCGCTCAGTCTTTCTTT. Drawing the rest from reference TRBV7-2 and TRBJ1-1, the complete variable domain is GAGVSQSPSNKVTEKGKDVELRCDPISGHTALYWYRQSLGQGLEFLIYFQGNSAPDKSGLPSDRFSAERTGGSVSTLTIQRTQQEDSAVYLCASSLSPATGGAQSFFGQGTRLTVV.

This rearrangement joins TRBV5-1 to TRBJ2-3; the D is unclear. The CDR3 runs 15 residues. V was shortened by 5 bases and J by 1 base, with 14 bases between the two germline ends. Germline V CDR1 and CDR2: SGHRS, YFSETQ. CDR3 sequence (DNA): TGCGCCAGCAGTCGGGCTCCGCTTGGCACAGATACGCAGTATTTT. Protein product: CASSRAPLGTDTQYF.

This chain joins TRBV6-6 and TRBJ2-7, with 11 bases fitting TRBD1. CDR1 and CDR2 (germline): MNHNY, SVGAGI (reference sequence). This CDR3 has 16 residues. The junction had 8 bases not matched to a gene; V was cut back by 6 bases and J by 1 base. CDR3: CASRSGTGGFSYEQYV. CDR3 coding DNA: TGTGCCAGCAGATCAGGGACAGGGGGTTTTTCCTACGAGCAGTACGTC.